Sequencing of this TCR beta chain was carried out in a study of cytomegalovirus exposure and HLA in healthy donors. The study's findings and limits: Productive rates of about 87% or about 30% were seen for most TCR beta V segments in an earlier analysis. A missense DCLRE1C variant was associated with V- and J-gene trimming of TCR beta chains in a later analysis, and an independent cohort replicated the association.

CDR1 and CDR2 from the germline V gene are MNHEY and SVGAGI. The length of the CDR3 is 15 residues. V trimming: 5 bases; J trimming: 2 bases; junction bases outside the gene matches: 5. Both 60 Vbeta primers and 13 Jbeta primers went into the PCR. The table came from immunoSEQ multiplex PCR; TCRdb's copy has only in-frame clones and leaves some out. The sample includes some 130,000 clones, 65% to 80% of them seen just once. With respect to this clone: Its antigen is undetermined.

The sequenced sample consisted of PBMCs. The receptor comes from a woman between 45 and 60 years old in good health and CMV-seropositive. The chain combines TRBV6-5 with TRBJ2-1; TRBD1 matches 8 bases. The CDR3 DNA reads as TGTGCCAGCAGTACGGGACAGGCCCCCTACAATGAGCAGTTCTTC. This gives the protein CASSTGQAPYNEQFF.